The 20 T cell receptor beta chains below come from one sample, sequenced in a study of blood T cell repertoires in COVID-19. Clones were read by immunoSEQ multiplex PCR, and TCRdb kept only the in-frame ones, dropping some. The sample comprises 150,000 to 250,000 clones, approximately 84% of which are singletons, and about 6.9% rests with the top ten. Sequencing was performed on peripheral blood. The receptors derive from a human donor with acute or convalescent COVID-19. The donor label of this sample is uncertain.

V is TRBV5-1 and J is TRBJ2-3; maybe TRBD2 (5 bases). CDR1 and CDR2 (germline): SGHRS, YFSETQ. V gave up 5 bases and J gave up 2 bases, with 12 bases separating them. The CDR3 contains 14 residues. The CDR3: CASSPGLVTDTQYF. The DNA for the CDR3 is TGCGCCAGCAGTCCCGGACTGGTCACAGATACGCAGTATTTT.

The chain uses TRBV3-1 (or the pseudogene TRBV3-2) and TRBJ2-2; D gene ambiguous. The CDR3 extends over 16 amino acids. Germline V gives CDR1 LGHDT, CDR2 YNNKEL (reference sequence). V was trimmed by 0 bases and J by 3 bases, leaving 11 bases between them. CDR3 sequence: CASSQEVGTHTGELFF. The DNA of the CDR3 is TGTGCCAGCAGCCAAGAAGTCGGTACCCACACCGGGGAGCTGTTTTTT.

V and J are TRBV29-1 and TRBJ1-1; tentatively, D is TRBD1 (5 bases). In germline, CDR1 is SQVTM, CDR2 ANQGSEA. V was clipped by 3 bases and J by 7 bases, with 12 bases between them. The CDR3 is 12 amino acids. CDR3 DNA sequence: TGCAGCGTTGATCCGGACAACTTTGAAGCTTTCTTT. Residues: CSVDPDNFEAFF.

This clone was found once. This chain links TRBV28 with TRBJ1-4, with TRBD1 identical over 7 bases. CDR3 size: 15 residues. Germline V gives CDR1 MDHEN, CDR2 SYDVKM. The trim removed 5 bases at V and 4 bases at J, leaving 7 bases unmatched. The CDR3, as DNA: TGTGCCAGCAGTCCCGGGACAGCTTATAATGAAAAACTGTTTTTT. This codes for CASSPGTAYNEKLFF.

This clone has just one count. V usage is TRBV6-5 and J usage is TRBJ2-1, with D possibly matching TRBD1 (6 bases). V gave up 4 bases and J gave up 1 base, with 14 bases separating them. CDR1 and CDR2 from the germline V gene are MNHEY and SVGAGI. The CDR3 is made up of 16 amino acids. CDR3 amino acids: CASSSVEGGSYNEQFF. CDR3 sequence (DNA): TGTGCCAGCAGTTCTGTGGAAGGGGGATCCTACAATGAGCAGTTCTTC.

The CDR3: CASSEVLAKTGELFF. Here the CDR3 DNA reads TGTGCCAGCAGTGAAGTTCTAGCTAAGACCGGGGAGCTGTTTTTT. The chain uses TRBV2 and TRBJ2-2; TRBD2 might be the D (5 bases). The germline CDR1 and CDR2 sequences are SNHLY and FYNNEI. V was trimmed by 1 base and J by 5 bases, leaving 11 bases between them. This CDR3 region has 15 residues.

This chain connects TRBV5-1 to TRBJ2-7; D may be TRBD1 (5 bases). Germline CDR1 is SGHRS and CDR2 is YFSETQ. The CDR3 runs to 14 residues. V lost 0 bases to trimming and J lost 3 bases, with 10 bases between them. The CDR3 loop is CASSLGGQIYEQYF. As DNA, the CDR3 is TGCGCCAGCAGCTTGGGCGGACAAATCTACGAGCAGTACTTC.

This clone has a handful of counts. The chain combines TRBV30 with TRBJ1-4; D call uncertain. CDR1 is GTSNPN, CDR2 SVGIG, per germline (reference sequence). V shed 1 base and J shed 8 bases, with 23 bases lying between them. The CDR3 has 17 amino acids. This chain's CDR3 is CAWSGSRLALNGEKLFF. The CDR3 DNA is TGTGCCTGGAGTGGCAGTCGGTTAGCCCTTAATGGGGAAAAACTGTTTTTT.

The chain combines TRBV19 with TRBJ2-3, with 9 bases matching TRBD1. V gave up 4 bases and J gave up 5 bases; unmatched junction bases: 7. The V gene's germline CDR1 is LNHDA and CDR2 SQIVND (reference sequence). This CDR3 region has 15 residues. The CDR3 reads CASSTGQGIGDTQYF. The DNA of the CDR3 is TGTGCCAGTAGTACCGGACAGGGGATAGGAGATACGCAGTATTTT.

The chain couples TRBV7-9 to TRBJ1-2; D call uncertain. Trimming stripped 1 base from V and 9 bases from J, with 9 bases between. Germline CDR1 is SEHNR and CDR2 is FQNEAQ (reference sequence). The CDR3 has 12 residues. The CDR3 DNA reads as TGTGCCAGCAGCTTAGGAGGTTACAGCTACACCTTC. It specifies CASSLGGYSYTF. Together with reference TRBV7-9 and TRBJ1-2, the CDR3 gives the full variable domain: DTGVSQNPRHKITKRGQNVTFRCDPISEHNRLYWYRQTLGQGPEFLTYFQNEAQLEKSRLLSDRFSAERPKGSFSTLEIQRTEQGDSAMYLCASSLGGYSYTFGSGTRLTVV.

This clone was detected only once. One end of the junction is discordant with germline, which a read error may explain. This chain connects TRBV7-9 to TRBJ2-3, with unresolved D. CDR3 length: 8 residues. Per the germline V gene, CDR1 is SEHNR and CDR2 is FQNEAQ (reference sequence). CDR3 nucleotide sequence: TGTGCCAGCAGCTTATACCAGTTT. It codes for CASSLYQF.

As to this clone: The identical CDR3 is also encoded by other nucleotide sequences in the sample. The rearrangement joins TRBV5-1 to TRBJ1-4; 9 nucleotides agree with TRBD1. Germline trimming cut 0 bases from V and 4 bases from J; bases unmatched to any gene: 4. The germline gives CDR1 SGHRS, CDR2 YFSETQ. The CDR3 length is 16 residues. The CDR3 DNA follows: TGCGCCAGCAGCTTGGGGGACAGGGAAGATAATGAAAAACTGTTTTTT. Encoded protein: CASSLGDREDNEKLFF.

This sequence joins TRBV28 and TRBJ2-3; a weak D match, TRBD1 (6 bases). Germline assignment: CDR1 MDHEN and CDR2 SYDVKM. The CDR3 has 16 amino acids. Trimming pared 7 bases from V and 4 bases from J, leaving 21 bases between. Written as DNA, the CDR3 is TGTGCCAGCATCTCCGGGTTGGATCCAGGGGCAGATACGCAGTATTTT. Its translation is CASISGLDPGADTQYF.

The chain employs TRBV18 and TRBJ1-5, with 7 bases fitting TRBD1. Germline CDR1 and CDR2: KGHSH and LQKENI. V was clipped by 3 bases and J by 5 bases; unmatched bases: 4. The length of the CDR3 is 14 residues. Here the CDR3 DNA reads TGTGCCAGCTCACCTGAACAGGGGCATCAGCCCCAGCATTTT. It is translated as CASSPEQGHQPQHF.

This CDR3 reads CASSYLRTGTQNEKLFF. CDR3 in DNA: TGTGCCAGCAGTTACTTGAGAACCGGGACACAGAATGAAAAACTGTTTTTT. This chain links TRBV6-2 or TRBV6-3 with TRBJ1-4, with TRBD1 as a possible D gene (6 bases). Germline V gene sequence: CDR1 MNHEY, CDR2 SVGEGT. The CDR3 has 17 residues. Trimming removed 1 base at V and 5 bases at J, with 17 bases between.

This clone has a handful of counts. The gene calls are TRBV3-1 (or the pseudogene TRBV3-2) and TRBJ1-3; D call uncertain. V shed 4 bases and J shed 2 bases, with 9 bases lying between them. The CDR3 consists of 14 residues. Germline V gives CDR1 LGHDT, CDR2 YNNKEL (reference sequence). The CDR3 loop reads CASSLRGTGNTIYF. The CDR3 region has the DNA TGTGCCAGCAGCCTGCGGGGAACTGGAAACACCATATATTTT.

J is TRBJ2-2 and V is TRBV4-2; 7 nucleotides agree with TRBD2. The CDR3 loop spans 18 amino acids. Losses at the gene ends were 0 bases for V and 0 bases for J; bases not matched to a gene: 7. CDR1 and CDR2 from the germline V gene are LGHNA and YNFKEQ. CDR3 protein: CASSQDLPSGANTGELFF. The DNA of the CDR3 is TGTGCCAGCAGCCAAGATCTTCCTAGCGGAGCGAACACCGGGGAGCTGTTTTTT.

This clone has more than one count but fewer than ten. The chain is built from TRBV6-2 or TRBV6-3 and TRBJ1-1, with 10 bases that match TRBD1. V lost 2 bases to trimming and J lost 11 bases; unmatched junction nucleotides: 8. CDR1 MNHEY and CDR2 SVGEGT come from the germline V gene. The CDR3 consists of 14 residues. CDR3 protein: CASSYPRQGALAFF. CDR3 nucleotide sequence: TGTGCCAGCAGTTACCCGAGACAGGGGGCTTTGGCTTTCTTT.

This chain connects TRBV5-6 to TRBJ2-7; 7 nucleotides agree with TRBD2. The CDR3 sequence is 12 residues long. Germline loops: CDR1 SGHDT, CDR2 YYEEEE. V dropped 6 bases and J dropped 6; count of bases not matched to a gene: 6. The CDR3 protein is CASTQWGGEQYF. CDR3 DNA: TGTGCCAGCACCCAGTGGGGGGGCGAGCAGTACTTC.

CDR3 nucleotides: TGTGCTAGTGGCCTTGTCTTGGCGGTCTCGGGTAATGAGCAGTTCTTC. It codes for CASGLVLAVSGNEQFF. This rearrangement joins TRBV12-5 to TRBJ2-1; no clear D. V gave up 6 bases and J gave up 7 bases, with 22 bases separating them. CDR1 LGHNT and CDR2 FRNRAP come from the germline V gene. The length of the CDR3 is 16 residues.